This is a list of T cell receptor beta chains from one sample in a study of T cell responses to AZD1222 COVID-19 vaccine. Assay used: immunoSEQ multiplex PCR; TCRdb lists only in-frame clones, some missing. Of about 150,000 clones in the sample, approximately 84% were seen once. The starting material was peripheral blood, obtained on day 0 of AZD1222 vaccination. All receptors derive from an adult in good health. Both conserved end residues are part of each CDR3. Fields, in order: CDR3 protein, CDR3 length, V gene.

CASRPNSGGPGELFF 15 TRBV6-5
CASSYAATLAKNIQYF 16 TRBV7-9
CASSARFGQESNQPQHF 17 TRBV6-1
CASSQVLTVGNEKLFF 16 TRBV4-1
CASSVTSGTTDTQYF 15 TRBV7-9
CASSPRTVSYEQYF 14 TRBV14
CASRGDAVTWQFF 13 TRBV6-5
CASSFYRKVGNQPQHF 16 TRBV28
CASSTRTSGGAVDTQYF 17 TRBV3-1/TRBV3-2
CASSPGTGAYEQYF 14 TRBV9
CASSQDRVGEKLFF 14 TRBV16
CASSFGTASYEQYF 14 TRBV7-9
CASRDNNYGYTF 12 TRBV28
CASSSGQVYYGYTF 14 TRBV5-6
CAWRKAGGSEAFF 13 TRBV30
CASSYSRGQGVNTEAFF 17 TRBV6-2/TRBV6-3
CASSLMGDRASEAFF 15 TRBV11-2
CASSLRGAGTPYEQYF 16 TRBV19
CASRKRPGQGENEQYF 16 TRBV5-1
CASSYSRGNTIYF 13 TRBV6-5
CASSSPGTNIRAFF 14 TRBV28
CASGGQNTEAFF 12 TRBV28
CASSLKTSGNTIYF 14 TRBV5-8
CASSQDPEGDEQYF 14 TRBV4-1
CASSLWTGGDAEAFF 15 TRBV7-6
CATSDTTTLTDTQYF 15 TRBV24-1
CASSQGGHFYEQYF 14 TRBV18
CASSLTSGAGNNEQFF 16 TRBV7-3